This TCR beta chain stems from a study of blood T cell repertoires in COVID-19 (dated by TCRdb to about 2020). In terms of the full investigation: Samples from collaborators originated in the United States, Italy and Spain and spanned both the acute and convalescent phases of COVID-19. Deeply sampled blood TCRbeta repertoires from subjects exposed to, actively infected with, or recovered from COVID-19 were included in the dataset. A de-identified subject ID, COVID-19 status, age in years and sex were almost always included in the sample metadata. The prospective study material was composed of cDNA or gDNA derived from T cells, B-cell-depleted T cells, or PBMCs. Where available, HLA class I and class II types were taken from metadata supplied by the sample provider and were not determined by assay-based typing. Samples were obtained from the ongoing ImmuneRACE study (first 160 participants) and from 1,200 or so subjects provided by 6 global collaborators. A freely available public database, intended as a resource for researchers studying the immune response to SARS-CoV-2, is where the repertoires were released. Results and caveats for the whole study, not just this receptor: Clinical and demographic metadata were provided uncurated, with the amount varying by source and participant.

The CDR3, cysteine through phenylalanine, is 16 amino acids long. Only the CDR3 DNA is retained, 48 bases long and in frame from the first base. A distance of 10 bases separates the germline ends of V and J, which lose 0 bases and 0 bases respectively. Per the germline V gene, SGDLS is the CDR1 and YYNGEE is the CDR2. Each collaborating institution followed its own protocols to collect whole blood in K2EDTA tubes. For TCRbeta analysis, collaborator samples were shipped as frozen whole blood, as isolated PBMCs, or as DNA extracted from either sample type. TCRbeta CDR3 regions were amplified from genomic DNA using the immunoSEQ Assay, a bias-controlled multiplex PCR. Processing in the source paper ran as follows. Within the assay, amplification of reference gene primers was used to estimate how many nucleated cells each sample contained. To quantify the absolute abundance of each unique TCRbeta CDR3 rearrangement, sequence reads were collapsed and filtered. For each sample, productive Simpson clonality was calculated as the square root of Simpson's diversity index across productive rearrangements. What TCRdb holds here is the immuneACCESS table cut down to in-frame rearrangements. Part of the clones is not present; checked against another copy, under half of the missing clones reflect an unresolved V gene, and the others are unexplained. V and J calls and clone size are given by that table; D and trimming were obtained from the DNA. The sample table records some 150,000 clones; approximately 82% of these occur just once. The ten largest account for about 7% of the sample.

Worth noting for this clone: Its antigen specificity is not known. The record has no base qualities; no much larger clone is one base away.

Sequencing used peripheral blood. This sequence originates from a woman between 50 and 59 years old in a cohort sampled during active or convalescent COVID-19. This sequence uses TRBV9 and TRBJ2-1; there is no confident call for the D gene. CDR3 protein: CASSVDLLSSYNEQFF. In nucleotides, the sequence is TGTGCCAGCAGCGTAGATCTCCTCAGCTCCTACAATGAGCAGTTCTTC. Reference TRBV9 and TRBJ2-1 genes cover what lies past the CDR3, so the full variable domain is DSGVTQTPKHLITATGQRVTLRCSPRSGDLSVYWYQQSLDQGLQFLIQYYNGEERAKGNILERFSAQQFPDLHSELNLSSLELGDSALYFCASSVDLLSSYNEQFFGPGTRLTVL.